This T cell receptor (beta chain) was found in a study of metastatic and nonmetastatic thyroid tumors. About the research overall: Repertoires of blood and of tissue (tumor or nodule) from malignant and benign thyroid patients were compared. Study-level findings and limits: As reported, TCR beta diversity in blood and tumor was significantly higher in malignant thyroid tumors than in benign nodules.

Thyroid surgery took place with no prior treatment in any patient. This clone was found many times. Its antigen remains unidentified. The sample carries other DNA sequences with the same CDR3. Authors' processing steps: Between-group CDR3 differences, defined by clinicopathological status, yielded a distant-metastasis classifier for papillary thyroid cancer. TCRdb reassembled clones from the PCR reads with MiXCR. The V and J calls shown here were made by TCRdb, not taken from the authors' results. Of about 93,000 clones detected, about an eighth appear once; the ten largest clones hold roughly 12%. CDR1 is GTSNPN, CDR2 SVGIG, per germline (reference sequence). J lost 5 bases, V lost 6 bases, and 10 bases had no gene match. The CDR3 has 13 residues.

The gene calls are TRBV30 and TRBJ2-7, with TRBD1 matching over 7 bases. The clonotype comes from a female donor with papillary thyroid cancer or a benign thyroid nodule (not recorded which). Some clones in this sample may be carry-over from other donors' samples. Input material: blood. The CDR3 nucleotides are TGTGCCTGCAGGGGGAGCAACATCCACGAGCAGTACTTC. It codes for CACRGSNIHEQYF. The variable domain in full, with the rest retrieved from reference TRBV30 and TRBJ2-7, is SQTIHQWPATLVQPVGSPLSLECTVEGTSNPNLYWYRQAAGRGLQLLFYSVGIGQISSEVPQNLSASRPQDRQFILSSKKLLLSDSGFYLCACRGSNIHEQYFGPGTRLTVT.